The 23 T cell receptor beta chains reported below all come from one sample, sequenced in a study of cytomegalovirus exposure and HLA in healthy donors. Researchers ran the PCR with 60 Vbeta and 13 Jbeta primers. The repertoire was sequenced with immunoSEQ multiplex PCR; TCRdb's copy has only in-frame clones and lacks some. The sample records more than 110,000 clones, 70% being singletons. Sequencing was performed on PBMCs. The receptors derive from a woman aged 55 to 70 in good health and CMV-seropositive.

This clone was seen a few times. Different DNA sequences within this sample yield the same CDR3. This chain joins TRBV20-1 and TRBJ2-1, with D possibly matching TRBD2 (6 bases). The V end lost 3 bases, the J end lost 9 bases, and 9 bases lay between the germline ends. Germline V gives CDR1 DFQATT, CDR2 SNEGSKA (reference sequence). The CDR3 totals 11 residues. The chain's CDR3 is CSASPGGEQFF. DNA of the CDR3: TGCAGTGCTAGTCCCGGGGGTGAGCAGTTCTTC.

Written as DNA, the CDR3 is TGCAGTGCTAGCACGGGGGTGGGCTACACCTTC. Translation gives CSASTGVGYTF. The J gene is TRBJ1-2, the V gene TRBV20-1; D is possibly TRBD1 (5 bases). Trimming left V 3 bases short and J 8 bases short, with 10 bases between. CDR1 DFQATT and CDR2 SNEGSKA come from the germline V gene (reference sequence). The CDR3 totals 11 residues.

The CDR3 nucleotides are TGTGCCAGCAGCGAGACAGGCTATGGCTACACCTTC. Protein sequence: CASSETGYGYTF. The chain couples TRBV9 to TRBJ1-2; D possibly corresponds to TRBD1 (6 bases). The germline V gene has CDR1 SGDLS and CDR2 YYNGEE. V was clipped by 3 bases and J by 4 bases, with 7 bases between them. The CDR3 consists of 12 residues.

This chain joins TRBV7-3 and TRBJ2-3; D possibly corresponds to TRBD2 (6 bases). V gave up 2 bases and J gave up 4 bases, with 10 bases separating them. CDR1 and CDR2 (germline): SGHTA, FQGTGA. This CDR3 is built from 14 residues. The chain's CDR3 is CASSLGGAADTQYF. In DNA, the CDR3 is TGTGCCAGCAGCTTAGGAGGGGCGGCAGATACGCAGTATTTT.

The rearrangement joins TRBV7-9 to TRBJ2-5, with 8 bases that match TRBD2. The CDR3 runs to 16 residues. Germline lookup yields CDR1 SEHNR and CDR2 FQNEAQ (reference sequence). V was clipped by 3 bases and J by 4 bases; unmatched bases: 10. Here the CDR3 reads CASSFGGPTSGETQYF. In nucleotides, the CDR3 is TGTGCCAGCAGCTTTGGGGGACCCACTAGCGGAGAGACCCAGTACTTC.

The chain links TRBV5-1 to TRBJ1-4; D possibly corresponds to TRBD1 (6 bases). CDR3 length equals 15 residues. Germline V CDR1 and CDR2: SGHRS, YFSETQ. Trimming took off 0 bases at V and 3 bases at J, with 9 bases between the two ends. The CDR3 DNA reads TGCGCCAGCAGCTTGGGGACAGTACCTAATGAAAAACTGTTTTTT. Protein sequence: CASSLGTVPNEKLFF.

This chain connects TRBV7-9 to TRBJ2-1; 7 bases agree with TRBD2. CDR1 and CDR2 from the germline V gene are SEHNR and FQNEAQ (reference sequence). The V segment lost 3 bases and the J segment 4 bases; nucleotides outside the gene matches: 6. This CDR3 region has 15 residues. The chain's CDR3 is CASSLRSGDYNEQFF. The CDR3 DNA sequence: TGTGCCAGCAGCTTGAGAAGCGGGGATTACAATGAGCAGTTCTTC.

The chain couples TRBV5-1 to TRBJ2-4, with TRBD2 matching over 10 bases. After removal of 0 bases from V and 6 bases from J, the junction contained 3 bases not matched to a gene. The CDR3 has 15 residues. The germline CDR1 and CDR2 sequences are SGHRS and YFSETQ. DNA for the CDR3: TGCGCCAGCAGCTTGGATCTAGCGGGAGTAAACATTCAGTACTTC. Its translation: CASSLDLAGVNIQYF.

This clone has more than one count but fewer than ten. V gene TRBV5-6 combines with J gene TRBJ1-4; tentatively, D is TRBD1 (6 bases). Germline CDR1 reads SGHDT; CDR2 reads YYEEEE. The V gene lost 0 bases and the J gene lost 2 bases, with 17 bases spanning the gap. The CDR3 loop spans 18 amino acids. CDR3 sequence reads: CASSLAYGQWGTNEKLFF. The CDR3 DNA reads as TGTGCCAGCAGCTTGGCCTACGGACAGTGGGGTACTAATGAAAAACTGTTTTTT.

This clone came up a few times. The same CDR3 arises from other DNA sequences in this sample as well. The J gene is TRBJ2-1, the V gene TRBV7-3; 15 bases are a match to TRBD2. The CDR3 is 15 amino acids. Germline lookup yields CDR1 SGHTA and CDR2 FQGTGA. J lost 7 bases, V lost 5 bases, and 3 bases had no gene match. The CDR3 loop reads CASSPGLAGGNEQFF. Here the CDR3 DNA reads TGTGCCAGCAGCCCGGGACTAGCGGGAGGTAATGAGCAGTTCTTC.

Only one count was recorded for this clone. CDR3 sequence reads: CASSSWTGGGETQYF. CDR3 bases: TGTGCCAGCAGCTCCTGGACGGGAGGAGGAGAGACCCAGTACTTC. The rearrangement uses TRBV11-2 and TRBJ2-5; 7 nucleotides line up with TRBD2. J lost 4 bases, V lost 4 bases, and 9 bases had no gene match. Germline CDR1 and CDR2: SGHAT and FQNNGV. CDR3 length: 15 residues.

The chain links TRBV6-5 to TRBJ2-1; 13 nucleotides line up with TRBD2. From germline, CDR1 is MNHEY and CDR2 SVGAGI. V was clipped by 4 bases and J by 10 bases; unmatched bases: 7. CDR3 size: 15 residues. CDR3 nucleotides: TGTGCCAGCAGTTCCGGACTAGCGGGAGCTGGAGAGCAGTTCTTC. Translated, it gives CASSSGLAGAGEQFF.

The gene calls are TRBV7-9 and TRBJ2-7; 9 bases map to TRBD1. CDR3 length equals 15 residues. CDR1 and CDR2 (germline): SEHNR, FQNEAQ (reference sequence). Germline trimming cut 0 bases from V and 6 bases from J; bases unmatched to any gene: 6. The CDR3 coding sequence is TGTGCCAGCAGCTTAGCGTGGACAGGGGTAGCCGAGCAGTACTTC. Translating it yields CASSLAWTGVAEQYF.

This clone has more than one count but fewer than ten. The genes are TRBV6-5 and TRBJ1-1, with no clear D. The CDR3 totals 13 residues. V gave up 6 bases and J gave up 5 bases, with 13 bases separating them. Germline CDR1 is MNHEY and CDR2 is SVGAGI. The CDR3 DNA is TGTGCCAGCAGACGGGGTTTTGGAACTGAAGCTTTCTTT. This encodes CASRRGFGTEAFF.

The chain recombines TRBV7-2 with TRBJ2-7, with D unresolved. The CDR3 runs to 11 residues. Trimming took 4 bases from V and 4 from J, leaving 5 bases between them. Germline CDR1 is SGHTA and CDR2 is FQGNSA. CDR3 amino acids: CASSSNYEQYF. The DNA of the CDR3 is TGTGCCAGCAGCTCAAATTACGAGCAGTACTTC.

The chain has TRBV27 and TRBJ1-1; tentatively, D is TRBD1 (6 bases). CDR1 and CDR2 (germline): MNHEY, SMNVEV (reference sequence). V was pared by 6 bases and J by 1 base, with 12 bases between. The CDR3 spans 14 residues. CDR3 sequence reads: CASSRRQANTEAFF. CDR3 in DNA: TGTGCCAGCAGCCGACGACAGGCGAACACTGAAGCTTTCTTT.

DNA for the CDR3: TGTGCCAGCAGTCCCATCACAGGGGTATCACCCCTCCACTTT. This encodes CASSPITGVSPLHF. The chain joins TRBV27 to TRBJ1-6; TRBD1 matches at 7 bases. This CDR3 is 14 amino acids long. Trimming removed 5 bases from V and 10 bases from J; junction bases left unmatched: 8. Germline values: CDR1 MNHEY, CDR2 SMNVEV (reference sequence).

This rearrangement joins TRBV28 to TRBJ1-2; no firm D call. Germline loops: CDR1 MDHEN, CDR2 SYDVKM. V was cut by 6 bases and J by 3 bases, with 14 bases left in between. The CDR3 is 14 residues long. The CDR3 loop is CASSLTGGHYGYTF. The DNA for the CDR3 is TGTGCCAGCAGCCTAACCGGAGGGCACTATGGCTACACCTTC.

A few counts support this clone. This chain connects TRBV19 to TRBJ1-1; D ambiguous. Trimming shortened V by 8 bases and J by 1 base, and 8 bases separated the two germline ends. This CDR3 comprises 12 residues. Germline CDR1 LNHDA, CDR2 SQIVND (reference sequence). The CDR3 DNA is TGTGCCAGTTTCGGAGGGAACACTGAAGCTTTCTTT. Its protein is CASFGGNTEAFF.

The V gene is TRBV6-6, the J gene TRBJ2-2, with D possibly TRBD1 on 5 matching bases. V shed 2 bases and J shed 2 bases, with 12 bases lying between them. The CDR3 runs to 16 residues. The germline gives CDR1 MNHNY, CDR2 SVGAGI (reference sequence). The CDR3 here is CASSYPIDSNTGELFF. DNA for the CDR3: TGTGCCAGCAGTTACCCCATCGACAGCAACACCGGGGAGCTGTTTTTT.

This chain links TRBV28 with TRBJ2-4, with TRBD1 as a possible D gene (7 bases). V lost 6 bases to trimming and J lost 3 bases, with 12 bases between them. The CDR3 runs 14 residues. Germline V gene sequence: CDR1 MDHEN, CDR2 SYDVKM. CDR3 bases: TGTGCCAGCAGCTTGCAGGGGGGCAAAAACATTCAGTACTTC. It specifies CASSLQGGKNIQYF.

This clone has just a few counts. V gene TRBV9 combines with J gene TRBJ2-1; D uncertain. The V and J ends lost 4 bases and 12 bases respectively, with 14 bases between them. Germline V gene sequence: CDR1 SGDLS, CDR2 YYNGEE. The CDR3 spans 12 residues. The CDR3 loop is CASSLPRKAQFF. The CDR3 DNA reads as TGTGCCAGCAGCTTACCGAGGAAGGCGCAGTTCTTC.

V usage is TRBV2 and J usage is TRBJ2-7, with unresolved D. The V end lost 2 bases, the J end lost 12 bases, and 20 bases lay between the germline ends. This CDR3 contains 14 residues. CDR1 is SNHLY, CDR2 FYNNEI, per germline. CDR3 in amino acids: CASSERSKTAPGYF. The CDR3 nucleotides are TGTGCCAGCAGTGAACGATCCAAAACTGCCCCCGGGTACTTC.